This entry lists 4 T cell receptor beta chains sequenced from one sample in a study of shared clonotypes between healthy human individuals (dated by TCRdb to about 2020). Receptors were amplified or captured by the immunoSEQ multiplex PCR assay. TCRdb carries this immuneACCESS record with in-frame sequences only. Its versions omit some clonotypes, under half of them owing to an unresolved V gene in the studies checked, with the rest unexplained. This sample lists 450,000 to 500,000 clones; 65% to 80% were detected once. The ten largest clones capture about 12% of the sample. Sequencing was done on a sample of PBMCs. The origin of the receptors is a woman in her thirties or forties in good health. Some clones in this sample may be carry-over from other donors' samples.

V and J are TRBV5-1 and TRBJ2-1; 16 bases line up with TRBD2. CDR3 length: 16 amino acids. V lost 0 bases to trimming and J lost 10 bases; unmatched junction nucleotides: 4. Looked up from germline, CDR1 is SGHRS and CDR2 is YFSETQ. CDR3 in DNA: TGCGCCAGCAGCTTGGAGGGACTAGCGGGAGGGCGGGAGCAGTTCTTC. The encoded protein is CASSLEGLAGGREQFF. Drawing the rest from reference TRBV5-1 and TRBJ2-1, the complete variable domain is KAGVTQTPRYLIKTRGQQVTLSCSPISGHRSVSWYQQTPGQGLQFLFEYFSETQRNKGNFPGRFSGRQFSNSRSEMNVSTLELGDSALYLCASSLEGLAGGREQFFGPGTRLTVL.

The chain joins TRBV6-4 to TRBJ2-7, with 8 positions matching TRBD1. The CDR3 is 14 residues long. Per the germline V gene, CDR1 is MRHNA and CDR2 is SNTAGT. Trimming took 6 bases from V and 2 from J; bases not matched to a gene: 6. DNA for the CDR3: TGTGCCAGCAGGGGGACAGGTAGGGCCTACGAGCAGTACTTC. Translation: CASRGTGRAYEQYF.

As to this clone: Different DNA sequences within this sample yield the same CDR3. J is TRBJ2-3 and V is TRBV5-5, with D uncertain. There are 12 residues in the CDR3. V was pared by 1 base and J by 2 bases, with 2 bases between. Germline lookup yields CDR1 SGHKS and CDR2 YYEKEE (reference sequence). The CDR3 sequence is CASSLSTDTQYF. The CDR3 bases are TGTGCCAGCAGCTTGTCCACAGATACGCAGTATTTT.

The chain employs TRBV28 and TRBJ1-5; 8 bases line up with TRBD1. Trimming removed 6 bases from V and 0 bases from J; junction bases left unmatched: 4. The CDR3 is 15 residues long. Germline CDR1 is MDHEN and CDR2 is SYDVKM. The CDR3 protein is CASRDRGYSNQPQHF. The CDR3 coding sequence is TGTGCCAGCAGAGACAGGGGATATAGCAATCAGCCCCAGCATTTT.